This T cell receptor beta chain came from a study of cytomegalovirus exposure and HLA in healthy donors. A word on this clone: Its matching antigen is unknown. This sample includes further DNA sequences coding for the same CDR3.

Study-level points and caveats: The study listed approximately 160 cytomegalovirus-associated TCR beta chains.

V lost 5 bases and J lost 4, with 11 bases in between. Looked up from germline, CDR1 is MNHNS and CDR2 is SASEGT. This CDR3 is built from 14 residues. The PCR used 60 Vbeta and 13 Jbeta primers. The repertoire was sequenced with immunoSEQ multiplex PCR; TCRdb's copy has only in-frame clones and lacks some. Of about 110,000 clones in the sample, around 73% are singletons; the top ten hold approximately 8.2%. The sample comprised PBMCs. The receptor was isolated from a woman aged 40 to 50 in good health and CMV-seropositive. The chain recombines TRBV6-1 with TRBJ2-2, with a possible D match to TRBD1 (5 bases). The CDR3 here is CASSFDSLTGELFF. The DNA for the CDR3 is TGTGCCAGCAGTTTTGACAGTCTCACCGGGGAGCTGTTTTTT.